This T cell receptor (beta chain) was identified in a study of CXCR3-negative and CXCR3-positive naive CD8 T cells. Study at large: Across all libraries, TRB reads numbered roughly 140 million, with about 1.5 +/- 0.3 million in each library. Study findings and constraints: Cryopreserved cells showed partially decreased CXCR3 expression, and most assays used fresh PBMCs.

In regard to this clonotype: Its antigen is currently unknown.

Sorts that each held around 300,000 cells were run in triplicate for every CD8+ T cell subset. Through 5' RACE with UMI labels, the TRB cDNA libraries were prepared. From its re-call of the 5' RACE reads, TCRdb lists each CDR3 protein once, without DNA. This table lists 35,000 to 55,000 distinct CDR3 sequences. Looked up from germline, CDR1 is SQVTM and CDR2 is ANQGSEA. CDR3 length: 15 amino acids. This clonotype was sampled from a human donor in good health. Some clones in this sample may be carry-over from other donors' samples. The V and J genes are TRBV29-1 and TRBJ2-5; TCRdb's assignment of TRBD1 cannot be checked, as there is no DNA. Sequencing was performed on naive CXCR3- CD8+ T cells from blood. Subset: CD45RO-CCR7+CD27+CD95- naive CD8+ T cells lacking CXCR3 (TNR3-). The chain's CDR3 is CSVVPRGAGEWTQYF.